This T cell receptor (beta chain) was captured by sequencing in a study of T-cell memory formation after mild COVID-19. Study as a whole: Clusters were largely donor specific. Whole-study findings and limits: Balance between CD4 and CD8 was seen in clones contracting day 15 to 85, and a CD4+ lean was seen in later expanders. In pre-infection memory, a portion of responding clones appeared, which suggested that cross-reactive memory joined.

The CDR3 loop spans 15 amino acids. V was clipped by 0 bases and J by 2 bases, with 10 bases between them. Germline CDR1 MNHEY, CDR2 SVGAGI. Details on this clonotype: Its antigen is not identified.

TCRdb itself ran the 5' RACE reads through MiXCR, one entry per CDR3 protein. The top ten hold roughly 9.7% of the sample, which has roughly 410,000 distinct CDR3 sequences, 24% seen once. Material for sequencing was PBMCs or a T cell subset sorted from them (not recorded which). The origin of this receptor is an adult woman who had mild COVID-19 (a few samples of this study predate the infection). Cell type and time point are not known. The chain recombines TRBV6-5 with TRBJ1-2; D is ambiguous. CDR3 sequence: CASSYSSLGNYGYTF. The DNA for the CDR3 is TGTGCCAGCAGTTACTCGAGTCTTGGAAACTATGGCTACACCTTC.